This TCR beta chain was profiled in a study of CD8+ T cells in alopecia areata. Study-wide findings and caveats: Whereas mice showed it more clearly, TCR sharing across patients was murkier, possibly because of HLA. Higher clonality than in normal scalp was seen in lesional scalp, especially alopecia totalis/universalis.

The CDR3 is made up of 12 amino acids. Germline CDR1 reads SQVTM; CDR2 reads ANQGSEA. Trimming took off 7 bases at V and 7 bases at J, with 16 bases between the two ends. Extracted RNA was reverse transcribed into cDNA, the sequencing template. The repertoire was sequenced with immunoSEQ multiplex PCR; TCRdb's copy has only in-frame clones and lacks some. There are 150,000 or so clones in the sample; approximately 60% occur only once, and 4.5% to 5% lies in the top ten. This clone was seen once. Its specificity is not known. CD4+ and CD8+ T cells were sorted from PBMCs. This chain uses TRBV29-1 with TRBJ2-5; D might be TRBD2 (5 bases). The sequencing input was CD4+ T cells sorted from blood. This receptor was obtained from a human donor in good health. DNA for the CDR3: TGCAGCGCCCTGGGGAGCCTCGGGACCCAGTACTTC. Its translation is CSALGSLGTQYF.